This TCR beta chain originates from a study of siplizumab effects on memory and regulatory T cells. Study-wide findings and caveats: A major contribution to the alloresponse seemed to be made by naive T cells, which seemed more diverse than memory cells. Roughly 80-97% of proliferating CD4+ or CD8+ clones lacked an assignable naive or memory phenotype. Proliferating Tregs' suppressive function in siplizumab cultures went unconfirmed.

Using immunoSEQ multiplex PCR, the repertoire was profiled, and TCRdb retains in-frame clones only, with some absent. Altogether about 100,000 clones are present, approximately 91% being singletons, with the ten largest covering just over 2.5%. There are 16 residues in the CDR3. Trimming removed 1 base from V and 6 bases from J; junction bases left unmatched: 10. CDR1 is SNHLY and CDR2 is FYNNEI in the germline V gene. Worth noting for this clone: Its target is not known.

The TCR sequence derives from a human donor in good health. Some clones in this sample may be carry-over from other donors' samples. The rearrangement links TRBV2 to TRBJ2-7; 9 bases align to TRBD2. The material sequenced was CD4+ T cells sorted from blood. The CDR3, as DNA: TGTGCCAGCAGTGAAGGGTGGATAGCGGGAGACCCCGAGCAGTACTTC. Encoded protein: CASSEGWIAGDPEQYF.